The 4 T cell receptor beta chains given below trace back to one sample, sequenced in a study of blood T cell repertoires in COVID-19. Profiled with immunoSEQ multiplex PCR; TCRdb holds only in-frame clones, not every one. In the table there are some 200,000 clones, 87% of which are singletons. The sequencing sample was made of peripheral blood. These receptors were collected from a man between 60 and 70 years old with active or convalescent COVID-19.

The V call is TRBV4-1, the J call TRBJ1-1; TRBD1 might be the D (6 bases). Germline assignment: CDR1 MGHRA and CDR2 YSYEKL. This CDR3 is 14 amino acids long. The germline V and J ends were trimmed by 3 bases and 7 bases, with 15 bases remaining between them. The CDR3 region is CASSHLGGRGEAFF. The DNA for the CDR3 is TGCGCCAGCAGCCATCTCGGGGGGCGAGGTGAAGCTTTCTTT.

J is TRBJ2-7 and V is TRBV7-6; 8 bases align to TRBD1. The CDR3 loop spans 14 amino acids. Germline CDR1 reads SGHVS; CDR2 reads FNYEAQ. V lost 3 bases to trimming and J lost 2 bases; unmatched junction nucleotides: 3. CDR3 residues: CASSFGTGPYEQYF. The DNA for the CDR3 is TGTGCCAGCAGCTTCGGGACAGGCCCCTACGAGCAGTACTTC.

V gene TRBV19 combines with J gene TRBJ1-1, with 8 nucleotides matching TRBD1. The germline CDR1 and CDR2 sequences are LNHDA and SQIVND (reference sequence). Trimming at V came to 5 bases and at J to 1 base, leaving 6 bases not matched to a gene. This CDR3 has 15 amino acids. In DNA, the CDR3 is TGTGCCAGTAGTCCCCAGGACAGGGCGAACACTGAAGCTTTCTTT. The encoded protein is CASSPQDRANTEAFF.

The rearrangement joins TRBV10-3 to TRBJ2-3; TRBD2 aligns across 15 bases. CDR3 length equals 19 residues. Germline V CDR1 and CDR2: ENHRY, SYGVKD. J lost 1 base, V lost 6 bases, and 11 bases had no gene match. The CDR3 region is CAISRTSGGAGVGTDTQYF. CDR3 DNA: TGTGCCATCAGCCGGACTAGCGGGGGGGCCGGGGTAGGCACAGATACGCAGTATTTT.